This T cell receptor beta chain was identified in a study of cytomegalovirus exposure and HLA in healthy donors. Findings and caveats of the study: Certain sequence variants were highly shared and formed a cluster, and this cluster was likely a sequencing artifact. Most of the TCR beta V segments (in an earlier analysis) were productive either about 87% or about 30% of the time.

Turning to this clone: Its antigen is unknown.

60 Vbeta and 13 Jbeta primers were used in PCR. As originally analysed: Roughly 12 million shared chains were among about 80 million unique TCR beta chains counted in a later analysis. Assay used: immunoSEQ multiplex PCR; TCRdb lists only in-frame clones, some missing. The D gene and trimming were derived from the DNA, and the V and J assignments and clone size from that table. The sample includes about 150,000 clones, approximately 81% of them seen just once. Germline loops: CDR1 SGHTA, CDR2 FQGNSA. The CDR3 runs 13 residues. V was trimmed by 3 bases and J by 0 bases, leaving 6 bases between them. The rearrangement links TRBV7-2 to TRBJ2-7; no clear D gene. Sequenced material: PBMCs. This clonotype was sampled from a young woman in good health and CMV-seronegative. CDR3 sequence: CASSFEASYEQYF. The DNA for the CDR3 is TGTGCCAGCAGCTTCGAGGCCTCCTACGAGCAGTACTTC.